This record covers a single T cell receptor beta chain. This CDR3 region has 16 residues. Germline CDR1 reads SGHRS; CDR2 reads YFSETQ. V trimming: 4 bases; J trimming: 3 bases; junction bases outside the gene matches: 8. This table comes from immunoSEQ multiplex PCR, and its TCRdb copy is limited to in-frame clones, with some not included. The sample carries tens of thousands of clones, 82% recorded once. This sample stems from a study of blood T cell repertoires in COVID-19. Sample: peripheral blood. This receptor was obtained from a human donor in a cohort sampled during active COVID-19. V gene TRBV5-1 combines with J gene TRBJ1-2; TRBD1 matches 11 bases. The CDR3 DNA reads TGCGCCAGCAGCCCCGGACAGGGGGCGATATACTATGGCTACACCTTC. Residues: CASSPGQGAIYYGYTF.